The 2 T cell receptor beta chains presented below share a single source sample, sequenced in a study of blood T cell repertoires in COVID-19. The method was immunoSEQ multiplex PCR; TCRdb's version includes in-frame clones alone and lacks a portion of them. The repertoire holds over 250,000 clones, with roughly 92% as singletons. The sequencing sample was made of peripheral blood. Receptor source: a woman in her 30s with COVID-19, enrolled during active disease.

This chain connects TRBV2 to TRBJ2-5; TRBD1 aligns across 8 bases. Germline V gene sequence: CDR1 SNHLY, CDR2 FYNNEI. The CDR3 has 13 residues. J lost 5 bases, V lost 4 bases, and 3 bases had no gene match. In nucleotides, the CDR3 is TGTGCCAGCAGTGTACAGGGGGAGGAGACCCAGTACTTC. It yields the protein CASSVQGEETQYF.

CDR3 in DNA: TGTGCCAGCAGTCCCCAGTATCGGGGGGACAATGAGCAGTTCTTC. This gives the protein CASSPQYRGDNEQFF. The chain combines TRBV27 with TRBJ2-1; 7 nucleotides agree with TRBD2. Germline CDR1 and CDR2: MNHEY and SMNVEV (reference sequence). V shed 5 bases, J shed 5 bases, and the junction held 9 bases outside the gene matches. The CDR3 has 15 residues.